These 27 T cell receptor beta chains were sequenced from one sample in a study of T cell clonality in common variable immunodeficiency. Here immunoSEQ multiplex PCR was the method, and the copy in TCRdb shows in-frame clones only, minus some. In total the sample includes about 41,000 clones, none of them seen once. Sequencing was carried out using peripheral blood mononuclear cells. All receptors derive from a person aged 18 to 75 in good health.

This clone has ten or more counts. The observed sequence ends 3 residues before the CDR3 terminus, with the missing tail filled in from the germline J gene. V usage is TRBV6-1 and J usage is TRBJ2-3; no reliable D call. V lost 0 bases and J lost 1, with 11 bases in between. CDR1 MNHNS and CDR2 SASEGT come from the germline V gene. There are 16 residues in the CDR3. CDR3 residues: CASSEAISRGTDTQYF. The part of the CDR3 DNA that was read is TGTGCCAGCAGTGAAGCGATATCTCGGGGCACAGATACG.

In its sample, this clone was seen many times. The read finishes 3 residues shy of the CDR3 end, and the germline J gene is used to complete it. The chain joins TRBV20-1 to TRBJ2-1; D perhaps matches TRBD2 (6 bases). Germline CDR1 reads DFQATT; CDR2 reads SNEGSKA (reference sequence). The CDR3 loop spans 16 amino acids. The V and J ends lost 3 bases and 0 bases respectively, with 15 bases between them. The CDR3 protein is CSASLGGAHSYNEQFF. CDR3 bases read: TGCAGTGCTAGCCTTGGAGGGGCCCACTCCTACAATGAG.

This clone was seen at least ten times. From the germline J gene comes the end of the CDR3, since the read stops 3 residues before it. This sequence joins TRBV5-1 and TRBJ2-6, with D unclear. Trimming removed 4 bases from V and 2 bases from J, with 10 bases in between. This CDR3 has 15 residues. Germline V gives CDR1 SGHRS, CDR2 YFSETQ. Here the CDR3 reads CASSARLAGANVLTF. The sequenced part of the CDR3 DNA is TGCGCCAGCAGCGCCCGACTGGCTGGGGCCAACGTC. The full variable domain, its missing parts supplied by reference TRBV5-1 and TRBJ2-6, is KAGVTQTPRYLIKTRGQQVTLSCSPISGHRSVSWYQQTPGQGLQFLFEYFSETQRNKGNFPGRFSGRQFSNSRSEMNVSTLELGDSALYLCASSARLAGANVLTFGAGSRLTVL.

In this sample, this clone turned up many times. The read falls 3 residues short of the CDR3 end, and the missing part is taken from the germline J gene. The genes are TRBV6-2 or TRBV6-3 and TRBJ2-7; 11 bases align to TRBD2. With 6 bases clipped from V and 2 bases from J, the junction kept 3 bases outside the gene matches. Germline V gene sequence: CDR1 MNHEY, CDR2 SVGEGT. The CDR3 covers 14 residues. Incomplete CDR3 DNA: TGTGCCAGCAGCGGGACTAGCGGACCCTACGAG. As protein: CASSGTSGPYE. The entire CDR3 protein is CASSGTSGPYEQYF.

At least ten counts were recorded for this clone. The CDR3 end falls 3 residues outside the read, so it is completed with the germline J gene. The chain combines TRBV6-4 with TRBJ2-2, with 7 bases fitting TRBD1. CDR3 size: 14 residues. Germline lookup yields CDR1 MRHNA and CDR2 SNTAGT. The J segment lost 6 bases and the V segment lost 0 bases, leaving 1 base of the junction unmatched. CDR3 loop: CASSDSTGAGELFF. Partial CDR3 DNA: TGTGCCAGCAGTGACTCAACAGGGGCCGGGGAG.

This clone was recorded at least ten times. The CDR3 is cut off 3 residues early in the read; its end comes from the germline J gene. The rearrangement joins TRBV12-3 or TRBV12-4 to TRBJ2-2; D gene uncertain. Deletions cut 2 bases from V and 3 bases from J, with 4 bases between. CDR3 length equals 13 residues. The CDR3 protein is CASSLRDTGELFF. The DNA read from the CDR3 is TGTGCCAGCAGTTTAAGGGACACCGGGGAG.

At least ten counts were recorded for this clone. With the read ending 3 residues before the CDR3 end, the germline J gene is used to fill in that end. The J gene is TRBJ2-1, the V gene TRBV5-1, with 7 bases that match TRBD2. The germline V gene has CDR1 SGHRS and CDR2 YFSETQ. This CDR3 is 15 amino acids long. With V trimmed by 0 bases and J by 2 bases, 2 bases remained unmatched. Partial CDR3 DNA: TGCGCCAGCAGCTTGGAGCTAGCGGCCTACAATGAG. Its protein product is CASSLELAAYNE. The CDR3 as a whole reads CASSLELAAYNEQFF. The variable domain in full, completed from reference TRBV5-1 and TRBJ2-1, reads KAGVTQTPRYLIKTRGQQVTLSCSPISGHRSVSWYQQTPGQGLQFLFEYFSETQRNKGNFPGRFSGRQFSNSRSEMNVSTLELGDSALYLCASSLELAAYNEQFFGPGTRLTVL.

As for this clone: The read comes to an end 3 residues before the CDR3 does, leaving the germline J gene to fill in the end. V and J are TRBV7-9 and TRBJ1-1; the match to TRBD1 covers 7 bases. The CDR3 sequence is 14 residues long. Losses at the gene ends were 5 bases for V and 5 bases for J; bases not matched to a gene: 8. CDR1 is SEHNR and CDR2 is FQNEAQ in the germline V gene (reference sequence). The CDR3 DNA, read in part, is TGTGCCAGCAGCCCGGGACAGTACGAGACTGAA. Translated, it gives CASSPGQYETE. The whole CDR3 protein reads CASSPGQYETEAFF.

This clone was found a few times. The sequenced fragment ends 3 residues before the CDR3 boundary, so the rest is inferred from the germline J gene. The J gene is TRBJ2-3, the V gene TRBV2; D is possibly TRBD2 (6 bases). Looked up from germline, CDR1 is SNHLY and CDR2 is FYNNEI. V gave up 6 bases and J gave up 4 bases, with 20 bases separating them. The CDR3 loop spans 16 amino acids. The CDR3 protein is CASRAGRGGGSDTQYF. CDR3 DNA, as far as it was read: TGTGCCAGCAGGGCCGGGCGGGGAGGAGGGTCAGATACG.

The part of the CDR3 DNA that was read is TGTGCCAGCAGGCCACGGGTGAACACTGAA. Its translation is CASRPRVNTE. The whole CDR3 region reads CASRPRVNTEAFF. The chain is built from TRBV11-1 and TRBJ1-1; D remains ambiguous. The sequenced fragment ends 3 residues before the CDR3 boundary, so the rest is inferred from the germline J gene. V lost 6 bases, J lost 0 bases, and 8 bases lay in between. Germline V lookup: CDR1 SGHAT, CDR2 FQDESV (reference sequence). This CDR3 comprises 13 residues.

To note about this clone: The read terminates 3 residues ahead of where the CDR3 ends, so the germline J gene completes it. This sequence joins TRBV5-1 and TRBJ2-7; 11 bases align to TRBD2. V gave up 8 bases and J gave up 2 bases; unmatched junction bases: 12. This CDR3 spans 16 amino acids. In germline, CDR1 is SGHRS, CDR2 YFSETQ. The CDR3 reads CASTGQPGLAAYEQYF. The sequenced CDR3 bases are TGCGCCAGTACAGGACAGCCGGGACTAGCGGCCTACGAG.

Comment on this clone: The read gets to within 3 residues of the CDR3 end, and the germline J gene fills in the rest. The rearrangement uses TRBV7-6 and TRBJ2-3; 11 bases line up with TRBD2. The CDR3 loop spans 14 amino acids. Looked up from germline, CDR1 is SGHVS and CDR2 is FNYEAQ. Partial CDR3 DNA: TGTGCCAGCAGCTTACTAGCGGGAGGAGAGACG. It specifies CASSLLAGGET. The entire CDR3 protein reads CASSLLAGGETQYF.

At least ten counts were recorded for this clone. The sequenced fragment ends 3 residues before the CDR3 boundary, so the rest is inferred from the germline J gene. V is TRBV5-1 and J is TRBJ2-5, with TRBD1 identical over 9 bases. V shed 0 bases, J shed 1 base, and the junction held 1 base outside the gene matches. Germline V gives CDR1 SGHRS, CDR2 YFSETQ. There are 15 residues in the CDR3. Partial CDR3 DNA: TGCGCCAGCAGCTTGGCGACAGGGGGCCAAGAGACC. Protein product: CASSLATGGQET. The full CDR3 sequence reads CASSLATGGQETQYF.

There are a few counts of this clone. The read stops 3 residues short of the end of the CDR3; the missing end is completed from the germline J gene. The chain links TRBV5-1 to TRBJ1-1; D unclear. The CDR3 length is 15 residues. Trimming removed 2 bases at V and 0 bases at J, with 11 bases between. CDR1 and CDR2 (germline): SGHRS, YFSETQ. The CDR3 sequence: CASSLEDTLNTEAFF. CDR3 DNA, as far as it was read: TGCGCCAGCAGCTTAGAAGACACCTTGAACACTGAA. Based on the CDR3 plus reference TRBV5-1 and TRBJ1-1, the full variable domain is KAGVTQTPRYLIKTRGQQVTLSCSPISGHRSVSWYQQTPGQGLQFLFEYFSETQRNKGNFPGRFSGRQFSNSRSEMNVSTLELGDSALYLCASSLEDTLNTEAFFGQGTRLTVV.

The sample holds many counts of this clone. CDR3 DNA (partial): TGCAGTGCTAGAATGGCCCTAGCGCCTAGCTCCTACAATGAG. Residues: CSARMALAPSSYNE. Given in full, the CDR3 is CSARMALAPSSYNEQFF. The J gene is TRBJ2-1, the V gene TRBV20-1; D possibly corresponds to TRBD2 (6 bases). The read finishes 3 residues shy of the CDR3 end, and the germline J gene is used to complete it. The germline CDR1 and CDR2 sequences are DFQATT and SNEGSKA (reference sequence). The CDR3 runs to 17 residues. Trimming pared 2 bases from V and 0 bases from J, leaving 17 bases between.

This clone was detected ten times or more. The read halts 3 residues ahead of the CDR3 end, with the missing end drawn from the germline J gene. V gene TRBV18 combines with J gene TRBJ2-3; the D gene is possibly TRBD1 (5 bases). V lost 3 bases and J 0 bases, leaving 10 bases between the germline ends. Germline V gives CDR1 KGHSH, CDR2 LQKENI. The CDR3 is made up of 15 amino acids. This chain's CDR3 is CASSPTETSTDTQYF. The sequenced CDR3 bases are TGTGCCAGCTCACCGACAGAAACTAGCACAGATACG.

This clone was seen at least ten times. This CDR3 is CASSNQGKGGNGYTF. Partial CDR3 DNA: TGCGCCAGCAGCAATCAGGGGAAAGGCGGAAATGGC. The V gene is TRBV5-1, the J gene TRBJ1-2, with D tentatively TRBD1 (6 bases). The sequence runs out 3 residues before the end of the CDR3; the remainder is reconstructed from the germline J gene. V was clipped by 4 bases and J by 6 bases, with 19 bases between them. Germline CDR1 reads SGHRS; CDR2 reads YFSETQ. The length of the CDR3 is 15 residues. The full variable domain, its missing parts supplied by reference TRBV5-1 and TRBJ1-2, is KAGVTQTPRYLIKTRGQQVTLSCSPISGHRSVSWYQQTPGQGLQFLFEYFSETQRNKGNFPGRFSGRQFSNSRSEMNVSTLELGDSALYLCASSNQGKGGNGYTFGSGTRLTVV.

This clone was seen ten or more times. The read terminates 3 residues ahead of where the CDR3 ends, so the germline J gene completes it. Distinct nucleotide sequences in the sample also encode this CDR3. This chain links TRBV29-1 with TRBJ2-3; D could derive from TRBD1 or TRBD2 (5 bases each). The CDR3 covers 11 residues. The germline V gene encodes CDR1 SQVTM and CDR2 ANQGSEA. V lost 4 bases and J lost 4, with 6 bases in between. Incomplete CDR3 DNA: TGCAGCGTTGGAGGGGCAGATACG. Residues: CSVGGADT. The entire CDR3 sequence reads CSVGGADTQYF.

This clone was observed at least ten times. Read coverage stops 3 residues before the CDR3 terminus; the germline J gene supplies the remainder. The chain joins TRBV20-1 to TRBJ1-6, with 7 bases identical to TRBD1. The CDR3 length is 13 residues. CDR1 is DFQATT, CDR2 SNEGSKA, per germline (reference sequence). V lost 6 bases, J lost 7 bases, and 6 bases stayed unmatched. This chain's CDR3 is CSAGTAHNSPLHF. CDR3 DNA (partial): TGCAGTGCAGGGACAGCTCACAATTCACCC.

This clone was observed many times. Read coverage stops 3 residues before the CDR3 terminus; the germline J gene supplies the remainder. The chain couples TRBV5-6 to TRBJ1-2; D is unresolved. The V end lost 2 bases, the J end lost 3 bases, and 5 bases lay between the germline ends. The CDR3 is 12 residues long. The germline V gene encodes CDR1 SGHDT and CDR2 YYEEEE. This CDR3 is CASSFADYGYTF. The sequenced part of the CDR3 DNA is TGTGCCAGCAGCTTCGCGGACTATGGC.

As to this clone: The read gets to within 3 residues of the CDR3 end, and the germline J gene fills in the rest. The V call is TRBV5-5, the J call TRBJ2-1, with a possible D match to TRBD2 (6 bases). V was clipped by 10 bases and J by 3 bases, with 17 bases between them. The CDR3 loop spans 14 amino acids. The germline gives CDR1 SGHKS, CDR2 YYEKEE (reference sequence). The CDR3 reads CACTHLGGYNEQFF. CDR3 bases read: TGTGCCTGCACCCACTTGGGGGGCTACAATGAG.

This clone was detected ten times or more. The DNA ends 3 residues before the CDR3 does, and the rest of the CDR3 is filled in from the germline J gene. The chain combines TRBV5-1 with TRBJ2-7; D may correspond to TRBD1 or TRBD2 (5 bases each). Looked up from germline, CDR1 is SGHRS and CDR2 is YFSETQ. V was pared by 1 base and J by 3 bases, with 11 bases between. This CDR3 is 14 amino acids long. The sequenced part of the CDR3 DNA is TGCGCCAGCAGCTTGAGAGGGGCGGACTACGAG. It specifies CASSLRGADYE. The full-length CDR3 reads as CASSLRGADYEQYF.

This clone came up many times. With the read ending 3 residues before the CDR3 end, the germline J gene is used to fill in that end. This chain connects TRBV5-1 to TRBJ2-5; 7 nucleotides agree with TRBD1. Per the germline V gene, CDR1 is SGHRS and CDR2 is YFSETQ. V lost 0 bases, J lost 1 base, and 9 bases stayed unmatched. This CDR3 is built from 17 residues. Partial CDR3 DNA: TGCGCCAGCAGCTTGGGAACAGGGGCCCCCACCCAAGAGACC. This gives the protein CASSLGTGAPTQET. The CDR3 as a whole reads CASSLGTGAPTQETQYF.

This clone was seen ten or more times. The chain's CDR3 is CSAADSSTKGYTF. Partial CDR3 DNA: TGCAGTGCCGCGGACAGTTCTACTAAGGGC. The V and J genes are TRBV20-1 and TRBJ1-2; tentative D call: TRBD1 (6 bases). The read is 3 residues too short to cover the CDR3 end, so that end is filled in from the germline J gene. The CDR3 totals 13 residues. CDR1 DFQATT and CDR2 SNEGSKA come from the germline V gene (reference sequence).

This clone was recorded at least ten times. The part of the CDR3 DNA that was read is TGTGCCAGCAGCTTAGTTAAGGGTTACAATCAGCCC. Its protein is CASSLVKGYNQP. The complete CDR3 sequence is CASSLVKGYNQPQHF. This chain connects TRBV7-2 to TRBJ1-5; D is uncertain. The sequence runs out 3 residues before the end of the CDR3; the remainder is reconstructed from the germline J gene. V lost 1 base and J 3 bases, leaving 10 bases between the germline ends. CDR1 and CDR2 from the germline V gene are SGHTA and FQGNSA. The CDR3 covers 15 residues.

This clone was counted many times. The sequence runs out 3 residues before the end of the CDR3; the remainder is reconstructed from the germline J gene. V gene TRBV20-1 combines with J gene TRBJ2-3, with D possibly being TRBD1 (5 bases). V dropped 4 bases and J dropped 0 bases, with 17 bases sitting between them. This CDR3 region has 16 residues. Germline CDR1 and CDR2: DFQATT and SNEGSKA (reference sequence). The CDR3 DNA, read in part, is TGCAGTGCTACTGAGGACACCGTTTCTAGCACAGATACG. Protein sequence: CSATEDTVSSTDT. The entire CDR3 is CSATEDTVSSTDTQYF.

This clone was recorded many times. One end of the junction does not line up with germline, which may come from a read error. The read ends 3 residues early relative to the CDR3; the germline J gene fills the gap. V usage is TRBV7-7 and J usage is TRBJ1-4; 8 nucleotides align to TRBD1. Germline CDR1 and CDR2: SSHAT and FNYEAQ (reference sequence). CDR3 length: 15 residues. The CDR3 spells CASSLSTGAHEKLFF. The sequenced part of the CDR3 DNA is TGTGCTAGCAGCTTGTCGACAGGGGCCCATGAAAAA.